This T cell receptor beta chain was captured in a study of shared clonotypes between healthy human individuals. Notes on the study in general: Among donors, clonotype sharing was expected to be affected by sequencing depth.

To note about this clone: As yet, its antigen is unknown.

Method: immunoSEQ multiplex PCR; TCRdb's copy keeps in-frame clones and lacks some. This table has 900,000 to 1,200,000 clones, 75% to 80% appearing once. Trimming shortened V by 7 bases and J by 7 bases, and 11 bases separated the two germline ends. CDR1 and CDR2 (germline): DFQATT, SNEGSKA (reference sequence). This CDR3 is built from 10 residues. Every contributor of samples was a Caucasian grown-up residing in Nashville, Tennessee. This clonotype was sampled from a man between 18 and 29 years old in good health. Some clones in this sample may be carry-over from other donors' samples. The sample comprised memory CD4+ T cells from PBMCs. Subset in this sample: CD45RA-negative fraction. The chain is built from TRBV20-1 and TRBJ2-7; D gene ambiguous. CDR3 sequence (DNA): TGCAGTGTAATACGAGGAGAGCAGTACTTC. It codes for CSVIRGEQYF.